The T cell receptor (beta chain) under discussion was sequenced for a study of blood T cells in healthy people across ages. Overall study findings and caveats: Age advanced and TCR beta diversity per million T cells fell, roughly linearly.

This clonotype was observed at least ten times. The antigen remains unidentified. CDR3 length: 15 residues. Trimming took off 2 bases at V and 2 bases at J, with 11 bases between the two ends. Germline V gene data show CDR1 as MNHEY and CDR2 as SMNVEV (reference sequence). Alongside a J-beta primer mix, a sample-barcoded 5' primer served in a second PCR lasting about 7 to 11 cycles. TCRdb passed the 5' RACE reads through MiXCR, listing each CDR3 protein once. The table lists 650,000 to 1,000,000 distinct CDR3 sequences, roughly 34% of them singletons. The receptor comes from a man between 18 and 29 years old in good health. Input material: blood. The rearrangement uses TRBV27 and TRBJ2-3; the D is unclear. The DNA of the CDR3 is TGTGCCAGCAGTTTAGGGTCGGCTAACACAGATACGCAGTATTTT. Translation: CASSLGSANTDTQYF.